These 9 T cell receptor beta chains were sequenced from one sample in a study of blood T cell repertoires in COVID-19. TCRdb's table, derived via immunoSEQ multiplex PCR, lists solely in-frame clones and lacks some. The sample consists of 200,000 to 300,000 clones, over 75% of them appearing once. Specimen: peripheral blood. The receptors originated from a human donor in a cohort sampled during active COVID-19.

This chain uses TRBV5-4 with TRBJ2-5; 8 bases map to TRBD2. Germline loops: CDR1 SGHNT, CDR2 YYREEE (reference sequence). J lost 3 bases, V lost 0 bases, and 13 bases had no gene match. This CDR3 is built from 18 residues. The CDR3: CASSLDGERERNEETQYF. The CDR3 coding sequence is TGTGCCAGCAGCTTGGATGGTGAGCGGGAGAGAAACGAAGAGACCCAGTACTTC.

This chain links TRBV6-1 with TRBJ1-1, with D hard to call. The CDR3 has 14 amino acids. Trimming removed 0 bases from V and 10 bases from J, with 15 bases in between. The germline CDR1 and CDR2 sequences are MNHNS and SASEGT. CDR3 in DNA: TGTGCCAGCAGTGAAGCCTCGGGTATCGCTGGAGCTTTCTTT. Its translation: CASSEASGIAGAFF.

The chain joins TRBV11-1 to TRBJ1-1; no clear D gene. The length of the CDR3 is 16 residues. Trimming removed 1 base at V and 7 bases at J, with 19 bases between. Germline assignment: CDR1 SGHAT and CDR2 FQDESV (reference sequence). CDR3 nucleotides: TGTGCCAGCAGCTTAGGGGTCGGCCGGGTAGTCGGTGAAGCTTTCTTT. This sequence encodes CASSLGVGRVVGEAFF.

This clone has a single count. V and J are TRBV4-3 and TRBJ1-5, with TRBD1 as a possible D gene (6 bases). The CDR3 contains 14 residues. From germline, CDR1 is LGHNA and CDR2 YSLEER. V was shortened by 1 base and J by 3 bases, with 7 bases between the two germline ends. The CDR3 sequence: CASSQGDTNQPQHF. As DNA, the CDR3 is TGCGCCAGCAGCCAAGGGGACACCAATCAGCCCCAGCATTTT.

Note on this clone: The same CDR3 arises from other DNA sequences in this sample as well. This chain joins TRBV27 and TRBJ1-6, with 7 bases lining up with TRBD1. The CDR3 length is 16 residues. Looked up from germline, CDR1 is MNHEY and CDR2 is SMNVEV (reference sequence). V trimming: 5 bases; J trimming: 0 bases; junction bases outside the gene matches: 4. DNA of the CDR3: TGTGCCAGCAGTATCCAGGGGGTCTCCTATAATTCACCCCTCCACTTT. This codes for CASSIQGVSYNSPLHF.

The V call is TRBV7-9, the J call TRBJ2-3; TRBD1 is a possible D gene (6 bases). CDR1 is SEHNR, CDR2 FQNEAQ, per germline (reference sequence). The V and J ends lost 3 bases and 0 bases respectively, with 7 bases between them. This CDR3 is 14 amino acids long. The CDR3 here is CASSLGASTDTQYF. CDR3 nucleotide sequence: TGTGCCAGCAGCTTGGGGGCTAGCACAGATACGCAGTATTTT. Combining the CDR3 with reference TRBV7-9 and TRBJ2-3 gives the whole variable domain DTGVSQNPRHKITKRGQNVTFRCDPISEHNRLYWYRQTLGQGPEFLTYFQNEAQLEKSRLLSDRFSAERPKGSFSTLEIQRTEQGDSAMYLCASSLGASTDTQYFGPGTRLTVL.

The V call is TRBV19, the J call TRBJ2-2; 10 bases match TRBD1. The germline V gene has CDR1 LNHDA and CDR2 SQIVND (reference sequence). The CDR3 contains 15 residues. V lost 6 bases and J lost 3; bases outside the gene matches: 4. The CDR3 coding sequence is TGTGCCAGTAGCCGACAGGGGGCCCACACCGGGGAGCTGTTTTTT. It yields the protein CASSRQGAHTGELFF.

On this clone itself: The sample contains more than one DNA sequence encoding this CDR3. The chain carries TRBV5-1 and TRBJ1-1; 8 bases agree with TRBD1. V lost 4 bases to trimming and J lost 1 base; unmatched junction nucleotides: 3. CDR1 and CDR2 (germline): SGHRS, YFSETQ. This CDR3 has 14 amino acids. In DNA, the CDR3 is TGCGCCAGCAGCACTGGACAGGGGAACACTGAAGCTTTCTTT. Translated: CASSTGQGNTEAFF.

The V and J genes are TRBV18 and TRBJ2-2; TRBD1 matches at 10 bases. Looked up from germline, CDR1 is KGHSH and CDR2 is LQKENI. The CDR3 loop spans 15 amino acids. The trim removed 5 bases at V and 4 bases at J, leaving 4 bases unmatched. In nucleotides, the CDR3 is TGTGCCAGCTCAAGTTGGACAGGGGGCACCGGGGAGCTGTTTTTT. This sequence encodes CASSSWTGGTGELFF.